This is a list of T cell receptor beta chains from one sample in a study of long-term antiretroviral therapy in people with HIV. Here immunoSEQ multiplex PCR was the method, and the copy in TCRdb shows in-frame clones only, minus some. The data hold about 33,000 clones, with approximately 80% observed a single time. The specimen was unsorted PBMCs, collected 2 years after starting antiretroviral therapy. These receptors were collected from a woman between 45 and 65 years old with HIV. CDR3s include the opening cysteine and the closing phenylalanine or tryptophan. A D gene is named only where the DNA matches it firmly. A clone size is listed for some rows: how often the clone was seen (once, few, many), or a class if it is expanded.

v_gene	j_gene	d_gene	abundance	CDR3aa	CDR3nt
TRBV10-1	TRBJ2-2	-	-	CASSVTGELFF	TGCGCCAGCAGTGTAACCGGGGAGCTGTTTTTT
TRBV19	TRBJ2-5	TRBD1	-	CASSPGTGWGETQYF	TGTGCCAGTAGTCCAGGGACAGGGTGGGGGGAGACCCAGTACTTC
TRBV9	TRBJ1-2	TRBD1	-	CASSVRVQGASLYTF	TGTGCCAGCAGCGTCCGAGTACAGGGGGCGAGCCTTTACACCTTC
TRBV5-1	TRBJ1-2	-	-	CASSLGADYGYTF	TGCGCCAGCAGCTTGGGGGCCGATTATGGCTACACCTTC
TRBV28	TRBJ2-4	-	-	CASSLKRDIQYF	TGTGCCAGCAGCCTGAAGAGAGACATTCAGTACTTC
TRBV9	TRBJ2-7	TRBD1	-	CASSPRTGTDEQYF	TGTGCCAGCAGCCCCCGGACAGGGACGGACGAGCAGTACTTC
TRBV7-3	TRBJ2-3	TRBD2	-	CASSTRLGLAGGDTQYF	TGTGCCAGCAGCACGAGATTGGGACTAGCGGGGGGAGATACGCAGTATTTT
TRBV5-1	TRBJ1-2	-	few	CASSPGPNYGYTF	TGCGCCAGCAGCCCGGGACCCAACTATGGCTACACCTTC
TRBV2	TRBJ2-3	-	once	CASSSNGLTDTQYF	TGTGCCAGCAGCTCGAACGGGTTGACAGATACGCAGTATTTT
TRBV30	TRBJ1-2	-	-	CAWSGDTGALTF	TGTGCCTGGAGTGGGGACACCGGAGCATTAACCTTC
TRBV11-2	TRBJ1-4	-	-	CASSLGGAREKLFF	TGTGCCAGCAGCTTAGGGGGGGCTCGTGAAAAACTGTTTTTT
TRBV7-9	TRBJ1-1	TRBD1	-	CASSLRGPGGAEAAFF	TGTGCCAGCAGCTTAAGGGGACCAGGGGGCGCGGAGGCAGCTTTCTTT
TRBV9	TRBJ2-2	TRBD2	-	CASSVVPYGGSSNTGELFF	TGTGCCAGCAGCGTAGTCCCATACGGGGGGTCCTCGAACACCGGGGAGCTGTTTTTT
TRBV7-3	TRBJ2-1	TRBD2	-	CASSPTSVGEQFF	TGTGCCAGCAGTCCTACTAGCGTCGGTGAGCAGTTCTTC
TRBV27	TRBJ1-2	-	few	CASSLTTVGGYTF	TGTGCCAGCAGTTTGACAACAGTTGGTGGCTACACCTTC
TRBV7-2	TRBJ2-5	TRBD1	-	CASSLRFVDREIQETQYF	TGTGCCAGCAGCTTACGATTTGTGGACAGGGAAATTCAAGAGACCCAGTACTTC
TRBV14	TRBJ1-1	-	-	CASSQERNYNTEAFF	TGTGCCAGCAGCCAAGAGAGAAATTATAACACTGAAGCTTTCTTT
TRBV18	TRBJ2-5	-	-	CASSPAGEAQYF	TGTGCCAGCTCACCGGCCGGGGAGGCCCAGTACTTC
TRBV7-3	TRBJ1-6	-	-	CASSLIGNSPLHF	TGTGCCAGCAGCTTAATCGGAAATTCACCCCTCCACTTT
TRBV5-1	TRBJ2-2	-	once	CASSLQIGELFF	TGCGCCAGCAGCTTGCAGATCGGGGAGCTGTTTTTT
TRBV27	TRBJ1-1	TRBD1	-	CASRGQGFTEAFF	TGTGCCAGCCGCGGACAGGGTTTCACTGAAGCTTTCTTT
TRBV29-1	TRBJ1-2	-	few	CSVEVKRQSGGYTF	TGCAGCGTTGAAGTCAAACGGCAATCCGGGGGCTACACCTTC
TRBV9	TRBJ2-1	-	-	CASSQTPIRDNNEQFF	TGTGCCAGCAGCCAAACCCCCATCCGGGACAACAATGAGCAGTTCTTC
TRBV7-2	TRBJ2-2	TRBD1	-	CASSSRSGTGVHRELFF	TGTGCCAGCAGCTCCCGGTCCGGGACAGGGGTACATAGGGAGCTGTTTTTT
TRBV5-1	TRBJ2-7	-	-	CASMRGGSPYEQYF	TGCGCCAGCATGAGGGGGGGCAGTCCATACGAGCAGTACTTC
TRBV7-8	TRBJ2-3	TRBD2	-	CASSPSGGDTQYF	TGTGCCAGCAGCCCTAGCGGGGGGGATACGCAGTATTTT
TRBV29-1	TRBJ2-5	-	few	CSVMLSGQETQYF	TGCAGCGTTATGCTTAGCGGACAAGAGACCCAGTACTTC
TRBV10-3	TRBJ1-6	-	-	CAISESTGGPPLHF	TGTGCCATCAGTGAGTCGACGGGGGGGCCACCCCTCCACTTT
TRBV6-1	TRBJ1-4	-	-	CASSAGRTNEKLFF	TGTGCCAGCAGTGCTGGACGGACTAATGAAAAACTGTTTTTT
TRBV27	TRBJ2-5	-	-	CASSPRGETQYF	TGTGCCAGCAGCCCTCGCGGGGAGACCCAGTACTTC
TRBV5-1	TRBJ1-1	-	-	CASSLAGWNTEAFF	TGCGCCAGCAGCTTGGCCGGGTGGAACACTGAAGCTTTCTTT
TRBV5-1	TRBJ2-2	-	few	CASSLGLGSGPTNTGELFF	TGCGCCAGCAGCTTGGGCCTGGGTTCGGGACCCACGAACACCGGGGAGCTGTTTTTT
TRBV7-9	TRBJ1-6	-	-	CASSLGASPLHF	TGTGCCAGCAGCTTAGGGGCTTCACCCCTCCACTTT
TRBV7-9	TRBJ2-5	-	-	CASRVMVGETQYF	TGTGCCAGCAGGGTAATGGTGGGGGAGACCCAGTACTTC
TRBV4-2	TRBJ1-4	TRBD1	-	CASSQQDRGEKLFF	TGTGCCAGCAGCCAACAGGACAGGGGTGAAAAACTGTTTTTT
TRBV7-3	TRBJ2-1	TRBD2	-	CASSLTRGYEQFF	TGTGCCAGCAGCTTAACGCGGGGGTATGAGCAGTTCTTC
TRBV18	TRBJ2-7	-	-	CASSPTGIAYEQYF	TGTGCCAGCTCACCAACGGGCATTGCCTACGAGCAGTACTTC
TRBV5-1	TRBJ1-1	-	-	CASSPPGQMNTEAFF	TGCGCCAGCAGCCCCCCGGGACAAATGAACACTGAAGCTTTCTTT
TRBV6-1	TRBJ1-6	-	-	CASSQRFNSPLHF	TGTGCCAGCTCACAAAGGTTCAATTCACCCCTCCACTTT
TRBV5-1	TRBJ2-1	TRBD1	-	CASSVTGVSYNEQFF	TGCGCCAGCAGCGTGACAGGGGTCTCCTACAATGAGCAGTTCTTC
TRBV2	TRBJ1-3	-	-	CASSEREGNTIYF	TGTGCCAGCAGTGAAAGGGAGGGAAACACCATATATTTT
TRBV5-4	TRBJ1-1	-	-	CASSLELGTEAFF	TGTGCCAGCAGCTTAGAACTGGGGACTGAAGCTTTCTTT